The entry that follows covers one TCR beta chain sequence. A J-beta primer mix and a sample-barcoded 5' primer were used in a second PCR of roughly 7 to 12 cycles. Using its own MiXCR run on the 5' RACE reads, TCRdb lists one record per CDR3 protein. The sample consists of approximately 800,000 distinct CDR3 sequences, 58% of them appearing once. Each sample had at least 6 million PBMCs isolated. The CDR3 has 18 amino acids. The V gene end was trimmed by 5 bases and the J gene end by 0 bases; junction bases not matched to a gene: 10. The germline gives CDR1 SGHVS, CDR2 FQNEAQ. This sample stems from a study of blood T cells in healthy people across ages.

This sequence joins TRBV7-8 and TRBJ2-6, with TRBD1 matching over 7 bases. The sequencing sample was made of blood. This TCR derives from a man aged 25-40 years in good health. The CDR3 DNA sequence: TGTGCCAGCAGCATATTTTCGGGACAGATCTCTGGGGCCAACGTCCTGACTTTC. Protein sequence: CASSIFSGQISGANVLTF.